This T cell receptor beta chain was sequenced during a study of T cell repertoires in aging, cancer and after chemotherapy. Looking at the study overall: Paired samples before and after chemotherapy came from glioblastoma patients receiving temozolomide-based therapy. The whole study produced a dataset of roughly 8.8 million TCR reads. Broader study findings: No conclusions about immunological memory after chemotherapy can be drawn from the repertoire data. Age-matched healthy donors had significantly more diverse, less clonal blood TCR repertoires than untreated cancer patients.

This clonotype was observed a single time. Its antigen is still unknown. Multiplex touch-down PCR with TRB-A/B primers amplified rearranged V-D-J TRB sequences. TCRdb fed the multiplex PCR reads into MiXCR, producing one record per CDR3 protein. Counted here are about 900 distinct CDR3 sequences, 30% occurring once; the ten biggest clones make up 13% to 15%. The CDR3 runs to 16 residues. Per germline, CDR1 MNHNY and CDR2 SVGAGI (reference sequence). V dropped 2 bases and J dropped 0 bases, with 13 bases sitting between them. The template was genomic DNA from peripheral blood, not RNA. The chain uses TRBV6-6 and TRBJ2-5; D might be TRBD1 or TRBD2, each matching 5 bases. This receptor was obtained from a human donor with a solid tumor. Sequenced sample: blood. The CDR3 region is CASSYPGPTNQETQYF. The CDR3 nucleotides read TGTGCCAGCAGTTACCCGGGGCCTACAAACCAAGAGACCCAGTACTTC.